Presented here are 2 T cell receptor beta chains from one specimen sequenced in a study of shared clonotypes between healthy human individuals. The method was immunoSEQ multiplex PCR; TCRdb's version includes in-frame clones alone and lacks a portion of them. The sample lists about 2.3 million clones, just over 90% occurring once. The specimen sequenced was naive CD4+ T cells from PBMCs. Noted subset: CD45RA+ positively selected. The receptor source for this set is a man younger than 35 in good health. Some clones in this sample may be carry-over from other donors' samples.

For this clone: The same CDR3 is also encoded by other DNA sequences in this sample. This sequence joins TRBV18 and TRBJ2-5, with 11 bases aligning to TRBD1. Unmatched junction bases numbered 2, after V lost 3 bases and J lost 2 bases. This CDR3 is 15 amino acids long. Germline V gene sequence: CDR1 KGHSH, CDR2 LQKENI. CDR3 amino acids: CASSPGTGGQETQYF. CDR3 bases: TGTGCCAGCTCACCGGGGACAGGGGGTCAAGAGACCCAGTACTTC.

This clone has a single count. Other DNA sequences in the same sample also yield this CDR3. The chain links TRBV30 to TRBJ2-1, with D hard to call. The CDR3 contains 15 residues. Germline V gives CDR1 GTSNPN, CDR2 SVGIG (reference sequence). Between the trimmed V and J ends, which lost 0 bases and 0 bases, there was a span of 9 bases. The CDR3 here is CAWSVGRSSYNEQFF. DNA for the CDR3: TGTGCCTGGAGTGTAGGAAGGAGCTCCTACAATGAGCAGTTCTTC. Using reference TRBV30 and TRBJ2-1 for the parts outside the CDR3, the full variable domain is SQTIHQWPATLVQPVGSPLSLECTVEGTSNPNLYWYRQAAGRGLQLLFYSVGIGQISSEVPQNLSASRPQDRQFILSSKKLLLSDSGFYLCAWSVGRSSYNEQFFGPGTRLTVL.